The present entry profiles one T cell receptor (beta chain) with its context. Its antigen is not identified. The data derive from a study of CD8 T cells in ankylosing spondylitis. General observations from the study: Disease-associated clonotypes exhibited CD8+ identity and were relatively infrequent in peripheral blood. What appeared characteristic of ankylosing spondylitis blood was a TCR beta motif of under 10 highly homologous variants. A subset of motif variants has previously been described in the synovial fluid and blood of reactive arthritis.

It was by quantitative 5'-RACE with molecular barcodes that TCR beta libraries were made. TCRdb re-called the 5' RACE reads with MiXCR, one entry per CDR3 protein. The table has 150,000 or so distinct CDR3 sequences, roughly 10% seen once; the top ten hold over 12%. Material: blood, either unsorted or a sorted T cell fraction (not recorded which). The TCR sequence derives from a female donor with ankylosing spondylitis or in good health (not recorded which).

The CDR3 DNA is TGCGCCAGCAGCCAAGGACCAACAGCGAACACTGAAGCTTTCTTT. Translating it yields CASSQGPTANTEAFF. This chain links TRBV4-3 with TRBJ1-1, with unresolved D. V lost 1 base, J lost 1 base, and 10 bases lay in between. The CDR3 consists of 15 residues. Germline CDR1 reads LGHNA; CDR2 reads YSLEER.